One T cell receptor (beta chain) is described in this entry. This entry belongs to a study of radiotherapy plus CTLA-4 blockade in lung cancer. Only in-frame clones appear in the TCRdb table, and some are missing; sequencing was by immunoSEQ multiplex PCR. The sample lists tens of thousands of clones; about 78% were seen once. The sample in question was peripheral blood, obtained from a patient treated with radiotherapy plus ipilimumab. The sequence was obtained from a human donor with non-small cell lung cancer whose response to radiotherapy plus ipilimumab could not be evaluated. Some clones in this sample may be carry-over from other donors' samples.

In nucleotides, the CDR3 is TGTGCCAGCAGCTCGGGACATTTGAACACTGAAGCTTTCTTT. It translates to CASSSGHLNTEAFF. This chain joins TRBV5-8 and TRBJ1-1; D is possibly TRBD1 (6 bases). The CDR3 is made up of 14 amino acids. Trimming shortened V by 3 bases and J by 0 bases, and 9 bases separated the two germline ends. Per the germline V gene, CDR1 is SGHTS and CDR2 is YDEGEE.